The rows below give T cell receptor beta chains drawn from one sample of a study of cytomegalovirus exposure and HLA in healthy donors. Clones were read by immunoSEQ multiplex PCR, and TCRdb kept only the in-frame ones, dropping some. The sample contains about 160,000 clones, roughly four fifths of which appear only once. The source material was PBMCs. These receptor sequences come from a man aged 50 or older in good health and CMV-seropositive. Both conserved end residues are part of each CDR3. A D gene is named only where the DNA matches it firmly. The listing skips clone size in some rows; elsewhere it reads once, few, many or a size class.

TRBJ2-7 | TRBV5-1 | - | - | CASSLLRGVTYEQYF | TGCGCCAGCAGCTTGTTGCGGGGCGTGACCTACGAGCAGTACTTC
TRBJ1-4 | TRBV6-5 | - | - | CASSSGWTNEKLFF | TGTGCCAGCAGTTCAGGGTGGACTAATGAAAAACTGTTTTTT
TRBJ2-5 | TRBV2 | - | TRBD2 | CASRASGGAGETQYF | TGTGCCAGCAGGGCTAGCGGGGGGGCCGGGGAGACCCAGTACTTC
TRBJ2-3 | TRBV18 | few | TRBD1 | CASSSQGTGTAGTDTQYF | TGTGCCAGCTCATCTCAAGGAACCGGGACAGCCGGCACAGATACGCAGTATTTT
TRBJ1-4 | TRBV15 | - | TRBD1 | CATSRRQGRNEKLFF | TGTGCCACCAGCAGACGACAGGGAAGGAATGAAAAACTGTTTTTT
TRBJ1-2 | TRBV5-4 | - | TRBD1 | CASSLVGTGYGYTF | TGTGCCAGCAGCTTGGTTGGGACAGGGTATGGCTACACCTTC
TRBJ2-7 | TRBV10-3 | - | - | CAISGRAGVPGEQYF | TGTGCCATCAGCGGACGGGCCGGGGTTCCCGGGGAGCAGTACTTC
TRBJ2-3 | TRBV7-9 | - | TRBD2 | CASSPGGVTDTQYF | TGTGCCAGCAGCCCGGGGGGGGTCACAGATACGCAGTATTTT
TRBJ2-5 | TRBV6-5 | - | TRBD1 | CASRVPGQGQETQYF | TGTGCCAGCAGAGTACCGGGACAGGGGCAAGAGACCCAGTACTTC
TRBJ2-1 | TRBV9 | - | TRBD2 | CASSASLAGSYNEQFF | TGTGCCAGCAGCGCGTCTCTAGCGGGCTCCTACAATGAGCAGTTCTTC
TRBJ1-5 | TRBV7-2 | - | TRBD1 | CVSSTAGLDRDQPQHF | TGTGTCAGCAGCACGGCCGGGCTCGACAGGGATCAGCCCCAGCATTTT
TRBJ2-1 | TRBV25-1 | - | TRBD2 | CASTMGTSLHNEQFF | TGTGCCAGCACCATGGGGACTAGCCTTCACAATGAGCAGTTCTTC
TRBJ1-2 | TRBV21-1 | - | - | CASSKDGGSYGYTF | TGTGCCAGCAGCAAAGATGGGGGGTCCTATGGCTACACCTTC
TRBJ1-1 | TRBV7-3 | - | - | CASSSGLIAEAFF | TGTGCCAGCAGCTCTGGGCTAATCGCTGAAGCTTTCTTT
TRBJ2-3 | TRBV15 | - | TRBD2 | CATSRDRTSGADTQYF | TGTGCCACCAGCAGAGATCGAACTAGCGGGGCGGATACGCAGTATTTT
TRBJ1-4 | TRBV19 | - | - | CASSIRGKPATNEKLLF | TGTGCCAGTAGTATCAGGGGAAAACCAGCAACTAATGAAAAACTGCTTTTT
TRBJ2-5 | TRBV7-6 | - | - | CASSLGAGAETQYF | TGTGCCAGCAGCTTAGGGGCGGGCGCAGAGACCCAGTACTTC
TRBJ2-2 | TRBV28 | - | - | CASSIDRSPQTGELFF | TGTGCCAGCAGTATCGACAGATCTCCGCAGACCGGGGAGCTGTTTTTT